The rows below give T cell receptor beta chains drawn from one sample of a study of response to subunit inactivated influenza vaccine. TCRdb used MiXCR to reprocess the RT-PCR reads, holding one entry per CDR3 protein. The sample has roughly 700,000 distinct CDR3 sequences; 11% to 15% are singletons. The specimen comprised PBMCs from blood, sampled around 14 days before vaccination. All receptors come from a man aged 45 to 65 who received an inactivated influenza vaccine. Each CDR3 is given with its conserved first and last residue. Fields, in order: J gene, D gene, V gene, clone size, CDR3 DNA, CDR3 protein. A D gene is named only where the DNA matches it firmly. The size of a clone is reported for some rows only, either as once, few or many, or as a class for expanded clones.

J gene: TRBJ2-3; D gene: NA; V gene: TRBV7-2; clone size: NA; CDR3 DNA: TGTGCCAGCAGCATTAGCGCAGATACGCAGTATTTT; CDR3 protein: CASSISADTQYF
J gene: TRBJ2-5; D gene: NA; V gene: TRBV7-8; clone size: NA; CDR3 DNA: TGTGCCAGCAGCTTGGCAGGACTAGGGGGGGACCAGTACTTC; CDR3 protein: CASSLAGLGGDQYF
J gene: TRBJ2-4; D gene: NA; V gene: TRBV11-1; clone size: NA; CDR3 DNA: TGTGCCAGCAGCTTAGTTTTCTTGGGGCGGGATATCGTTGACATTCAGTACTTC; CDR3 protein: CASSLVFLGRDIVDIQYF
J gene: TRBJ2-5; D gene: TRBD1; V gene: TRBV20-1; clone size: few; CDR3 DNA: TGCAGTGCCCTAACACAGGGGGCGGACCAAGAGACCCAGTACTTC; CDR3 protein: CSALTQGADQETQYF
J gene: TRBJ2-5; D gene: TRBD1; V gene: TRBV29-1; clone size: NA; CDR3 DNA: TGCAGCCCTCGACAGGGGGGGACCCAGTACTTC; CDR3 protein: CSPRQGGTQYF
J gene: TRBJ2-3; D gene: TRBD2; V gene: TRBV3-1; clone size: few; CDR3 DNA: TGTGCCAGCAGCCAGATGGGACTAGCGGGAGAACTTGGAACAGATACGCAGTATTTT; CDR3 protein: CASSQMGLAGELGTDTQYF
J gene: TRBJ2-7; D gene: TRBD2; V gene: TRBV6-1; clone size: NA; CDR3 DNA: TGTGCCAGCAGATCCAGGACTAGCGGGATTGCCTACGAGCAGTACTTC; CDR3 protein: CASRSRTSGIAYEQYF
J gene: TRBJ2-2; D gene: TRBD1; V gene: TRBV12-3/TRBV12-4; clone size: many; CDR3 DNA: TGTGCCAGCAGTCTTGGACAGGGGGGTCCCGCCGGGGAGCTGTTTTTT; CDR3 protein: CASSLGQGGPAGELFF
J gene: TRBJ2-7; D gene: NA; V gene: TRBV7-9; clone size: few; CDR3 DNA: TGTGCCAGCAGCTTAACGACAGGACGACCCTACGAGCAGTACTTC; CDR3 protein: CASSLTTGRPYEQYF
J gene: TRBJ1-1; D gene: NA; V gene: TRBV20-1; clone size: NA; CDR3 DNA: TGCAGTGCCGCGGAATTGGGGCGAACTGAAGCTTTCTTT; CDR3 protein: CSAAELGRTEAFF
J gene: TRBJ1-1; D gene: NA; V gene: TRBV12-3/TRBV12-4; clone size: many; CDR3 DNA: TGTGCCAGCAGTCTTAAGATGAACACTGAAGCTTTCTTT; CDR3 protein: CASSLKMNTEAFF
J gene: TRBJ2-1; D gene: NA; V gene: TRBV7-2; clone size: many; CDR3 DNA: TGTGCCAGCAGCCTAGGGCTAGCAGCCAATGAGCAGTTCTTC; CDR3 protein: CASSLGLAANEQFF
J gene: TRBJ2-3; D gene: NA; V gene: TRBV5-1; clone size: many; CDR3 DNA: TGCGCCAGCAGCTTGGGGACGGTCAGCACAGATACGCAGTATTTT; CDR3 protein: CASSLGTVSTDTQYF
J gene: TRBJ2-7; D gene: NA; V gene: TRBV7-2; clone size: many; CDR3 DNA: TGTGCCAGCAGCCAGCTCGCAGGATACGAGCAGTACTTC; CDR3 protein: CASSQLAGYEQYF
J gene: TRBJ2-7; D gene: TRBD2; V gene: TRBV4-3; clone size: many; CDR3 DNA: TGCGCCAGCAGCCAAATCCGGACTAGCGGATATTACGAGCAGTACTTC; CDR3 protein: CASSQIRTSGYYEQYF
J gene: TRBJ2-5; D gene: NA; V gene: TRBV27; clone size: few; CDR3 DNA: TGTGCCAGCAGCCCCCAGGGCGAGGAGACCCAGTACTTC; CDR3 protein: CASSPQGEETQYF